A selection of T cell receptor beta chains follows, all from one sample in a study of T cell responses to AZD1222 COVID-19 vaccine. The repertoire was sequenced with immunoSEQ multiplex PCR; TCRdb's copy has only in-frame clones and lacks some. The sample holds 110,000 to 150,000 clones; 80% to 95% are singletons and the top ten take over 1.5%. This specimen was peripheral blood, taken on day 0 of AZD1222 vaccination. The receptors were gathered from an adult in good health. CDR3s include the opening cysteine and the closing phenylalanine or tryptophan.

v_gene,len,CDR3aa
TRBV7-2,14,CASNFRDFLYEQYF
TRBV9,15,CASSVDGKKVGEQYF
TRBV30,12,CAWSERVREQYF
TRBV21-1,17,CASSKAEQPRHTGELFF
TRBV9,13,CASSANSGNTIYF
TRBV5-4,16,CASSFSGQGLNTEAFF
TRBV19,13,CASSMGGADTQYF
TRBV19,17,CASSISRDANSNQPQHF
TRBV18,15,CASSPSRGAHNEQFF
TRBV6-5,14,CASIASPSTDTQYF
TRBV10-3,14,CAISPESALYEQFF
TRBV18,15,CASSSYSELNTEAFF
TRBV27,15,CASSPSNRNTGELFF
TRBV4-1,19,CASSQDFGLAGPESYEQYF
TRBV5-4,16,CASSPQTGGFSYGYTF
TRBV5-6,14,CASSGRTVTDTQYF
TRBV11-2,15,CASSGFRDSTYEQYF
TRBV30,13,CAWLGGVTDTQYF
TRBV7-3,14,CASSTGNPGNEQFF
TRBV27,15,CASSWRRGPGNTIYF
TRBV29-1,18,CSVELPGQGKTPNEKLFF
TRBV6-5,14,CASSYGTSRNEQFF
TRBV10-1,16,CASTHGVGTHNYGYTF
TRBV6-5,10,CASRRGQLFF
TRBV10-1,15,CASSDGGLYQETQYF
TRBV5-4,15,CASSLAEREQDRQFF
TRBV3-1/TRBV3-2,15,CASSHSTGGREKLFF
TRBV28,13,CASSIGGGTEAFF
TRBV28,14,CASSQPSYNSPLHF
TRBV11-2,14,CASSLGRVVHEQYF
TRBV7-3,15,CASSLTGGFGYGYTF
TRBV19,12,CASTGGYTEAFF
TRBV27,15,CASRRAGRGSYEQYF
TRBV20-1,13,CSASRTGYSGYTF
TRBV28,14,CASGKQGAGLGAFF
TRBV19,15,CASSRQGSGINEQFF
TRBV18,18,CASSPIVPPPGQGSEQFF
TRBV11-2,13,CASSFEEATEAFF
TRBV7-3,17,CASSLMGGGTSGNTIYF
TRBV27,16,CASIGLRVGANYGYTF
TRBV4-2,13,CASSQDLNQPQHF
TRBV2,13,CASITGRSNEQFF
TRBV28,18,CASSLSLRGRGRGNTIYF
TRBV6-6,14,CASSRPTVSYGYTF
TRBV12-3/TRBV12-4,13,CASIRDRGQPQHF
TRBV19,13,CASSGIVTDTQYF
TRBV27,17,CASSPRVLPPLNEKLFF
TRBV6-5,13,CASSSPGGNTIYF
TRBV6-6,16,CASSYSSTAANYGYTF
TRBV6-5,11,CASSSGSAEYF
TRBV4-1,15,CASSQDPAPGYGYTF
TRBV19,21,CASNILDRGFPSGSISQPQHF
TRBV7-2,17,CASSLGTRNSIDTEAFF
TRBV7-9,16,CASSLTPGQGQETQYF